Listed below are T cell receptor beta chains from one sample, sequenced in a study of monozygotic twins with inflammatory bowel disease. TCRdb reanalyzed the 5' RACE reads and collapses them to one entry per CDR3 protein, without DNA. The data include 300,000 to 350,000 distinct CDR3 sequences; the top ten clones carry over 2%. Specimen: blood. The receptor set was obtained from a human donor with ulcerative colitis or Crohn's disease, or a healthy co-twin of an affected twin (not recorded which). Both conserved end residues are part of each CDR3.

j_gene | v_gene | CDR3aa
TRBJ2-1 | TRBV3-1 | CASSQDLRLEQFF
TRBJ1-1 | TRBV10-3 | CAISEGQGTTEAFF
TRBJ2-7 | TRBV20-1 | CSARGAVAGVDPGEQYF
TRBJ2-5 | TRBV7-8 | CASSSIWTSGGTQYF
TRBJ1-6 | TRBV4-1 | CASSQGRTPNSPLHF
TRBJ2-5 | TRBV5-1 | CASSFKGSRETQYF
TRBJ1-4 | TRBV5-6 | CASSLMDRGLVSEKLFF
TRBJ2-5 | TRBV28 | CASSFGPLASETQYF
TRBJ2-7 | TRBV7-8 | CASSLTSFPSYEQYF
TRBJ1-6 | TRBV20-1 | CSAPLGVRSPLHF
TRBJ2-3 | TRBV7-2 | CASSLAGPPQYF
TRBJ2-1 | TRBV5-6 | CASSFKAGGRDEQFF
TRBJ2-3 | TRBV5-1 | CASSPAGPGQGAADTQYF
TRBJ2-7 | TRBV15 | CATAWGGQVNEQYF
TRBJ2-2 | TRBV6-5 | CASSYLYRENTGELFF
TRBJ2-5 | TRBV12-3/TRBV12-4 | CASRFGGGETQYF
TRBJ2-3 | TRBV7-9 | CASSLRPQELSTDTQYF
TRBJ1-1 | TRBV27 | CASSLRGGANTEAFF
TRBJ2-5 | TRBV5-1 | CASSDRVGAVTPETQYF
TRBJ1-5 | TRBV6-2/TRBV6-3 | CASSYLPENNQPQHF
TRBJ2-7 | TRBV5-1 | CASRGLATNYEQYF
TRBJ2-2 | TRBV7-9 | CASSMTGPTGELFF
TRBJ2-2 | TRBV20-1 | CSVGVWTTGELFF
TRBJ2-4 | TRBV20-1 | CSANPLKGGSKNIQYF
TRBJ2-4 | TRBV28 | CASSRPLAGTAKNMQYF
TRBJ2-2 | TRBV7-2 | CASSFAGTSTGELFF
TRBJ2-4 | TRBV28 | CASSSSQGRGNIQYF
TRBJ1-1 | TRBV11-3 | CASSSGGGEAFF
TRBJ1-1 | TRBV27 | CASSLWTGGSAFF
TRBJ1-3 | TRBV11-2 | CASSSRGSGNTIYF
TRBJ1-2 | TRBV3-1 | CASSQVGLGGYTF
TRBJ2-4 | TRBV9 | CASSGGALAKNIQYF
TRBJ2-7 | TRBV6-1 | CASSPTRDRGNEQYF
TRBJ2-3 | TRBV5-1 | CASSFGVGVTDTQYF
TRBJ2-2 | TRBV7-8 | CASSLERYTGELFF